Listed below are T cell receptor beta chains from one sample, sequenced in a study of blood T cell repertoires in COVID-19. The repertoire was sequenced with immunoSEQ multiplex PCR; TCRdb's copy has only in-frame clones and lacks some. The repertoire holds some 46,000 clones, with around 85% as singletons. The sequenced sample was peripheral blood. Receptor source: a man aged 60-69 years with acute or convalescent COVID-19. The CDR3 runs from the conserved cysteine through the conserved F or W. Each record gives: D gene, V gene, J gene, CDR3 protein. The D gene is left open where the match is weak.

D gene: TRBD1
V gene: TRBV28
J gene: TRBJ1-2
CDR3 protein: CASGVRGTNYGYTF

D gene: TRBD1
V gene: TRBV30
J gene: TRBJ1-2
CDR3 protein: CAWSVGTGNYGYTF

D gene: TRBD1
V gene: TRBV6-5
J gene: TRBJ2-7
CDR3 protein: CASRGGTGGTYEQYF

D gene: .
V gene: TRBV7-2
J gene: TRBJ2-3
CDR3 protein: CASSLERSDTQYF

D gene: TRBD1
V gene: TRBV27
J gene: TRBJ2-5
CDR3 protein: CASSSNRDRKGQETQYF

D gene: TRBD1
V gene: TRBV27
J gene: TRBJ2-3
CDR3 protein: CASGDRGSADTQYF

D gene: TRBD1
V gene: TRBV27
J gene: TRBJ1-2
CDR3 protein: CASSPTGGSYGYTF

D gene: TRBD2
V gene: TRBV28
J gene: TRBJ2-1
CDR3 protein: CASAYLSGRYLSREQFF

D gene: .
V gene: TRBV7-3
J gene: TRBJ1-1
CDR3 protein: CASSLGGSNTEAFF

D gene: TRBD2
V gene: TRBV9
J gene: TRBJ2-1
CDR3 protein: CASSVATGGQSNEQFF

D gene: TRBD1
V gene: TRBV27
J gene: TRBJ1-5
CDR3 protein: CASSSLWDRVSNQPQHF

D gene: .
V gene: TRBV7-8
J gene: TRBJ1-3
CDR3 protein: CASSLQGSPASGNTIYF

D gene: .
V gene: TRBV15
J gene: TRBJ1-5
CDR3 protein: CATSRGQINQPQHF

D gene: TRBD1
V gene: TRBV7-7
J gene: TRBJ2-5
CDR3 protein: CASSPGTGQETQYF

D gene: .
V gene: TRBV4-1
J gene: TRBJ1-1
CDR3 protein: CASSQSPAREVGTEAFF

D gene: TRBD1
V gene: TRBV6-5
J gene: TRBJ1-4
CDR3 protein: CASGTGGEKLFF

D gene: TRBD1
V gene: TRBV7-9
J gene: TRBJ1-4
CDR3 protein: CASSPEGAGGEKLFF

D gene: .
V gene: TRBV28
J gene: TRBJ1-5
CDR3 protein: CASSFRQGMGQPQHF

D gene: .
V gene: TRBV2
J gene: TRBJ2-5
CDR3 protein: CATNPGQETQYF

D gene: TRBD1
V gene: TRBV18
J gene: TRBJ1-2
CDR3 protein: CASSPRQGAENYGYTF

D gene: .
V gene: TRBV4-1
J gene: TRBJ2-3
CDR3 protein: CASSRGVGTDTQYF

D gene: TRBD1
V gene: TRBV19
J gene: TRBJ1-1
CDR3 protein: CASSTDRGIITEAFF

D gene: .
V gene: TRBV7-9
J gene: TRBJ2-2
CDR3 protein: CASSLGQNTGELFF

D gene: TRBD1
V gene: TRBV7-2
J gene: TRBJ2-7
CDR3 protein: CASSLAFRGREQYF

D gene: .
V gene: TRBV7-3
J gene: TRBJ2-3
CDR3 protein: CASSPDRYTDTQYF

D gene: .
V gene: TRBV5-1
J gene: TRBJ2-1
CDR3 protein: CASQLESYEQFF

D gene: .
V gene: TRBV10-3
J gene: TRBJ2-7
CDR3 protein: CAISASYEQYF

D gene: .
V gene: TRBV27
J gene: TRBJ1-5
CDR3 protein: CASSLSYNQPQHF

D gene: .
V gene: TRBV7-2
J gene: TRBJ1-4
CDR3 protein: CASQRGGYDEKLFF

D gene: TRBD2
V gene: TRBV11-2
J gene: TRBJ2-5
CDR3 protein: CASSLERGGETQYF

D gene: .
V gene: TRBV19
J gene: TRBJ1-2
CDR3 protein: CASSTGTGESYGYTF

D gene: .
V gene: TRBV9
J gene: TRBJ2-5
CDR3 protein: CASSVAAGAKNQETQYF

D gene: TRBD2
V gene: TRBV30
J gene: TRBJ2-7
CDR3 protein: CAWSGLAGRGGEQYF

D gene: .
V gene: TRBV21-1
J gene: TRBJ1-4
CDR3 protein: CASSKETGMAGRGEKLFF

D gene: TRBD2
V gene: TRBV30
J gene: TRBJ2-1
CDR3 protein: CAWTRLAGGNEQFF

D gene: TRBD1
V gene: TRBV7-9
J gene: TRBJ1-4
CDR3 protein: CASSVGQVENEKLFF

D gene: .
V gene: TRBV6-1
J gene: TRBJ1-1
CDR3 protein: CASSEPGRITEAFF

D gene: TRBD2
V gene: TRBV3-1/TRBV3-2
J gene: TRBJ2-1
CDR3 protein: CASSHGLAGGSSYNEQFF

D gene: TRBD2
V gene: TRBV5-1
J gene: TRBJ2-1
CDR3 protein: CASRGEGLAGEQFF

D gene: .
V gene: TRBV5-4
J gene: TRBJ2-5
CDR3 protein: CASSLGGTQETQYF

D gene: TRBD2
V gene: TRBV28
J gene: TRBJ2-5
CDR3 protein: CASSFGLAGGQETQYF

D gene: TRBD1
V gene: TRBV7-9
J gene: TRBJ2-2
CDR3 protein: CASSYQTGGPTGELFF

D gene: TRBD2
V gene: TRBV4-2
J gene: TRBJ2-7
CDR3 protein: CASSIFPGTSGYEQYF

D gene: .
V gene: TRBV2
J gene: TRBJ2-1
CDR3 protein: CASKTDPYSEQFF

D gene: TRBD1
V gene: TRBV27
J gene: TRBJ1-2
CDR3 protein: CASSPGDRGNLNGYTF

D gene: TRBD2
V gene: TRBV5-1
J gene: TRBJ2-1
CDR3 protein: CASIQSGGAYNEQFF

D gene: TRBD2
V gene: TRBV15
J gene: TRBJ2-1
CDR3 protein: CATSRGPSGTYNEQFF

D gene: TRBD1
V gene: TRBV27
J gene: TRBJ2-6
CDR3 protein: CASSRAGTGSGGANVLTF

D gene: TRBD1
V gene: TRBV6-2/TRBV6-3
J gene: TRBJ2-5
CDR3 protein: CASSSRGRRETQYF

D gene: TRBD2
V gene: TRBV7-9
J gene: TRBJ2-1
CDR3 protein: CASTHGLAGSNEQFF